This passage covers 18 T cell receptor beta chains from one sample sequenced in a study of blood T cell repertoires in COVID-19. Method: immunoSEQ multiplex PCR; TCRdb's copy keeps in-frame clones and lacks some. The sample shows 130,000 or so clones, about four fifths of them seen only once. The specimen sequenced was peripheral blood. These receptors originate from a man aged 55 to 70 with active or convalescent COVID-19.

This clone was observed a few times. The chain links TRBV28 to TRBJ2-5; D unresolved. The CDR3 is 12 residues long. CDR1 is MDHEN, CDR2 SYDVKM, per germline. The germline V and J ends were trimmed by 8 bases and 2 bases, with 9 bases remaining between them. CDR3 residues: CASRVRQETQYF. The CDR3 nucleotides read TGTGCCAGCCGGGTAAGGCAAGAGACCCAGTACTTC.

This chain connects TRBV11-3 to TRBJ2-1; 10 bases match TRBD1. Germline V gives CDR1 SGHNT, CDR2 YENEEA. This CDR3 has 15 residues. V shed 4 bases, J shed 6 bases, and the junction held 6 bases outside the gene matches. The CDR3 spells CASSSGQGGINEQFF. CDR3 coding DNA: TGTGCCAGCAGCTCTGGACAGGGGGGGATCAATGAGCAGTTCTTC.

The chain carries TRBV11-2 and TRBJ2-2; 10 positions agree with TRBD2. The J segment lost 3 bases and the V segment lost 3 bases, leaving 1 base of the junction unmatched. The CDR3 loop spans 15 amino acids. From germline, CDR1 is SGHAT and CDR2 FQNNGV. In nucleotides, the CDR3 is TGTGCCAGCAGCTTTACTAGCGGGGACACCGGGGAGCTGTTTTTT. Translation gives CASSFTSGDTGELFF.

This chain links TRBV19 with TRBJ2-5; tentatively, D is TRBD2 (6 bases). The CDR3 contains 15 residues. The ends were cut back, 6 bases at V and 5 bases at J, with 19 bases in the middle. CDR1 LNHDA and CDR2 SQIVND come from the germline V gene (reference sequence). CDR3 sequence (DNA): TGTGCCAGTAGGAACGCGGGACGCCACGGGGAGACCCAGTACTTC. As protein: CASRNAGRHGETQYF.

This sequence joins TRBV7-2 and TRBJ2-5; TRBD1 aligns across 8 bases. This CDR3 contains 15 residues. Trimming at V came to 4 bases and at J to 4 bases, leaving 8 bases not matched to a gene. CDR1 and CDR2 (germline): SGHTA, FQGNSA. The CDR3 loop reads CASSSQGARAETQYF. CDR3 sequence (DNA): TGTGCCAGCAGCTCTCAGGGGGCCCGGGCAGAGACCCAGTACTTC.

This clone was observed once. J is TRBJ2-1 and V is TRBV7-2, with 8 bases lining up with TRBD1. Germline values: CDR1 SGHTA, CDR2 FQGNSA. CDR3 size: 14 residues. After removal of 1 base from V and 4 bases from J, the junction contained 0 bases not matched to a gene. CDR3 residues: CASSLGQGYNEQFF. In nucleotides, the CDR3 is TGTGCCAGCAGCTTAGGACAGGGGTACAATGAGCAGTTCTTC. Full variable domain (remainder filled in from reference TRBV7-2 and TRBJ2-1): GAGVSQSPSNKVTEKGKDVELRCDPISGHTALYWYRQSLGQGLEFLIYFQGNSAPDKSGLPSDRFSAERTGGSVSTLTIQRTQQEDSAVYLCASSLGQGYNEQFFGPGTRLTVL.

There are a few counts of this clone. The CDR3: CASSFTPKDSYNEQFF. The CDR3 DNA follows: TGTGCCAGCAGCTTCACCCCTAAAGATTCCTACAATGAGCAGTTCTTC. The chain is built from TRBV11-2 and TRBJ2-1; D unresolved. The CDR3 has 16 amino acids. Trimming cost V 3 bases and J 1 base, with 13 bases left between them. The germline V gene encodes CDR1 SGHAT and CDR2 FQNNGV.

This clone was recorded once. CDR3 in amino acids: CASSLEADRGEQYF. In nucleotides, the CDR3 is TGTGCCAGCAGCTTAGAAGCGGACCGCGGCGAGCAGTACTTC. The V call is TRBV7-9, the J call TRBJ2-7, with D possibly matching TRBD2 (5 bases). The V gene's germline CDR1 is SEHNR and CDR2 FQNEAQ (reference sequence). With 1 base removed from V and 6 bases from J, the gap between germline ends came to 13 bases. The CDR3 length is 14 residues. Full variable domain (outside the CDR3, taken from reference TRBV7-9 and TRBJ2-7): DTGVSQNPRHKITKRGQNVTFRCDPISEHNRLYWYRQTLGQGPEFLTYFQNEAQLEKSRLLSDRFSAERPKGSFSTLEIQRTEQGDSAMYLCASSLEADRGEQYFGPGTRLTVT.

This chain connects TRBV4-2 to TRBJ1-4, with 7 positions matching TRBD1. This CDR3 comprises 16 residues. With V trimmed by 4 bases and J by 5 bases, 10 bases remained unmatched. CDR1 is LGHNA, CDR2 YNFKEQ, per germline. CDR3 nucleotide sequence: TGTGCCAGCAGCCGAACCTCCGGGACAGTGAATGAAAAACTGTTTTTT. Its translation is CASSRTSGTVNEKLFF.

V usage is TRBV11-2 and J usage is TRBJ2-3, with 9 bases identical to TRBD2. Germline V gene sequence: CDR1 SGHAT, CDR2 FQNNGV. This CDR3 region has 15 residues. V trimming: 5 bases; J trimming: 2 bases; junction bases outside the gene matches: 5. CDR3: CASSPRLAATDTQYF. CDR3 in DNA: TGTGCCAGCAGCCCCCGACTAGCGGCCACAGATACGCAGTATTTT.

This rearrangement joins TRBV18 to TRBJ2-3; the match to TRBD1 covers 7 bases. V lost 6 bases and J lost 5; bases outside the gene matches: 8. Per germline, CDR1 KGHSH and CDR2 LQKENI. The CDR3 is 14 amino acids. The CDR3 sequence: CASSFDRVQDTQYF. CDR3 bases: TGTGCCAGCTCTTTCGACAGGGTCCAAGATACGCAGTATTTT.

The chain links TRBV4-1 to TRBJ2-1; 14 bases map to TRBD2. Germline CDR1 is MGHRA and CDR2 is YSYEKL. Trimming took 0 bases from V and 10 from J; bases not matched to a gene: 14. The CDR3 is 19 amino acids. In DNA, the CDR3 is TGCGCCAGCAGCCAAGATCCTCCTTTCGGGACTAGCGGGAGTAGCGAGCAGTTCTTC. The encoded protein is CASSQDPPFGTSGSSEQFF.

The chain is built from TRBV29-1 and TRBJ1-5; TRBD1 agrees at 8 bases. The CDR3 extends over 12 amino acids. The V segment lost 7 bases and the J segment 10 bases; nucleotides outside the gene matches: 9. The germline V gene has CDR1 SQVTM and CDR2 ANQGSEA. The CDR3 sequence is CSGKTGDGPQHF. The CDR3 region has the DNA TGCAGCGGAAAGACAGGGGATGGCCCCCAGCATTTT.

The chain joins TRBV18 to TRBJ2-7; 10 bases fit TRBD2. The ends lost 1 base at V and 6 bases at J; junction bases unmatched: 6. The CDR3 runs to 15 residues. The germline V gene has CDR1 KGHSH and CDR2 LQKENI. The CDR3: CASSPQSPSGSEQYF. The CDR3 nucleotides are TGTGCCAGCTCACCACAGTCTCCTAGCGGGAGCGAGCAGTACTTC.

The chain uses TRBV11-2 and TRBJ2-7; 8 bases agree with TRBD2. After removal of 5 bases from V and 3 bases from J, the junction contained 6 bases not matched to a gene. This CDR3 region has 14 residues. CDR1 and CDR2 from the germline V gene are SGHAT and FQNNGV. For the CDR3, the DNA is TGTGCCAGCAGCCCCGCGGGAGGAGGCTACGAGCAGTACTTC. Protein sequence: CASSPAGGGYEQYF.

The rearrangement joins TRBV18 to TRBJ1-3; D is unresolved. The CDR3 loop spans 15 amino acids. The V and J ends lost 2 bases and 10 bases respectively, with 18 bases between them. Per germline, CDR1 KGHSH and CDR2 LQKENI. The CDR3: CASSPESVTGRTIYF. In DNA form, the CDR3 reads TGTGCCAGCTCACCAGAAAGCGTGACCGGAAGGACCATATATTTT.

The rearrangement links TRBV5-4 to TRBJ2-5, with D unresolved. CDR1 is SGHNT, CDR2 YYREEE, per germline (reference sequence). V lost 2 bases and J lost 4, with 12 bases in between. The CDR3 totals 14 residues. CDR3 protein: CASSFTGLRETQYF. The CDR3 DNA follows: TGTGCCAGCAGCTTCACGGGTTTAAGAGAGACCCAGTACTTC.

This chain connects TRBV10-2 to TRBJ2-7; 7 bases line up with TRBD2. The germline V gene has CDR1 WSHSY and CDR2 SAAADI. The CDR3 loop spans 15 amino acids. Trimming at V came to 6 bases and at J to 2 bases, leaving 10 bases not matched to a gene. The CDR3 loop is CASSPRGEGTYEQYF. Written as DNA, the CDR3 is TGCGCCAGCAGCCCTCGGGGGGAAGGAACCTACGAGCAGTACTTC.